The 32 T cell receptor beta chains given below trace back to one sample, sequenced in a study of blood T cells in healthy people across ages. PCR was performed a second time for roughly 7 to 11 cycles using a sample-barcoded 5' primer and a J-beta primer mix. Each CDR3 protein gets one entry after TCRdb re-called the 5' RACE reads with MiXCR. The top ten clones hold over 15% of a sample with just over 1 million distinct CDR3 sequences, 45% of them seen once. The sample was blood. All receptors derive from a woman aged 55 to 70 in good health.

The rearrangement uses TRBV12-3 or TRBV12-4 and TRBJ1-5; D gene ambiguous. There are 14 residues in the CDR3. V was shortened by 5 bases and J by 4 bases, with 12 bases between the two germline ends. This chain's CDR3 is CASSPSGGNQPQHF. The CDR3 bases are TGTGCCAGCAGTCCCTCAGGTGGGAATCAGCCCCAGCATTTT.

The chain combines TRBV21-1 with TRBJ2-5; the table's D call of TRBD1 was not tested on the DNA. Judging by the DNA end, TRBJ2-7 fits better; the J call may be wrong. TRBV21-1 is a pseudogene segment. The CDR3 contains 14 residues. CDR3 sequence reads: CASSKDRDINEQYF. Written as DNA, the CDR3 is TGTGCCAGCAGCAAGGACCGGGACATAAACGAGCAGTACTTC.

As for this clonotype: One end of the junction is discordant with germline, which a read error may explain. The rearrangement uses TRBV20-1 and TRBJ2-7, with 7 positions matching TRBD2. Germline loops: CDR1 DFQATT, CDR2 SNEGSKA (reference sequence). The CDR3 is 15 residues long. In nucleotides, the CDR3 is TGCAGTGCCAGAGAGGGCGGGAGTTGGCTCCACGAGCAGTACTTC. Translating gives CSAREGGSWLHEQYF.

The table lists this clonotype with a few counts. J is TRBJ2-1 and V is TRBV5-6, with 10 bases identical to TRBD2. Germline assignment: CDR1 SGHDT and CDR2 YYEEEE. This CDR3 spans 16 amino acids. The trim removed 1 base at V and 10 bases at J, leaving 11 bases unmatched. The CDR3 region has the DNA TGTGCCAGCAGCTTGCTAGCGGGGGCGGGGGGCTACGAGCAGTTCTTC. It specifies CASSLLAGAGGYEQFF. The entire variable domain, with the rest obtained from reference TRBV5-6 and TRBJ2-1, is as follows: DAGVTQSPTHLIKTRGQQVTLRCSPKSGHDTVSWYQQALGQGPQFIFQYYEEEERQRGNFPDRFSGHQFPNYSSELNVNALLLGDSALYLCASSLLAGAGGYEQFFGPGTRLTVL.

The CDR3 spells CASRAGQRPYEQYF. CDR3 DNA sequence: TGCGCCAGTAGAGCGGGACAGAGACCTTACGAGCAGTACTTC. The chain recombines TRBV5-1 with TRBJ2-7; D may correspond to TRBD1 or TRBD2 (7 bases each). Germline assignment: CDR1 SGHRS and CDR2 YFSETQ. This CDR3 is built from 14 residues. Trimming cost V 8 bases and J 4 bases, with 19 bases left between them.

This clonotype has more than one count but fewer than ten. The V and J genes are TRBV11-3 and TRBJ2-7; tentative D call: TRBD2 (6 bases). V gave up 1 base and J gave up 0 bases, with 10 bases separating them. The CDR3 has 15 residues. Germline loops: CDR1 SGHNT, CDR2 YENEEA. The CDR3 coding sequence is TGTGCCAGCAGCTTAGGAGCGGGTTACTCCTACGAGCAGTACTTC. Residues: CASSLGAGYSYEQYF. Looking up the rest from reference TRBV11-3 and TRBJ2-7 gives the full variable domain: EAGVVQSPRYKIIEKKQPVAFWCNPISGHNTLYWYLQNLGQGPELLIRYENEEAVDDSQLPKDRFSAERLKGVDSTLKIQPAELGDSAVYLCASSLGAGYSYEQYFGPGTRLTVT.

This clonotype was observed a handful of times. The chain recombines TRBV7-2 with TRBJ2-3; D call uncertain. V was pared by 5 bases and J by 0 bases, with 15 bases between. This CDR3 comprises 16 residues. The germline V gene encodes CDR1 SGHTA and CDR2 FQGNSA. Here the CDR3 DNA reads TGTGCCAGCAGCCTTTCAATACGGATTAGCACAGATACGCAGTATTTT. Translation gives CASSLSIRISTDTQYF.

This chain connects TRBV12-3 or TRBV12-4 to TRBJ2-1, with D perhaps TRBD2 (7 bases). The assigned J gene may be wrong: the sequence end matches TRBJ2-7 better. The length of the CDR3 is 15 residues. CDR3 sequence reads: CASYQAGTSYNEQYF. The CDR3 DNA sequence: TGTGCCAGCTACCAAGCGGGGACATCCTACAATGAGCAGTACTTC.

This chain connects TRBV20-1 to TRBJ2-5, with 7 bases lining up with TRBD1. This CDR3 spans 14 amino acids. CDR1 DFQATT and CDR2 SNEGSKA come from the germline V gene (reference sequence). Losses at the gene ends were 5 bases for V and 1 base for J; bases not matched to a gene: 7. The DNA of the CDR3 is TGCAGTGCTCAAACGACAGGGACCCAAGAGACCCAGTACTTC. Amino acids: CSAQTTGTQETQYF.

DNA of the CDR3: TGTGCCAGCAAGGGACACCAAAGCACAGATACGCAGTATTTT. Protein product: CASKGHQSTDTQYF. This chain connects TRBV6-1 to TRBJ2-3, with D possibly TRBD1 on 6 matching bases. V lost 7 bases and J lost 0, with 11 bases in between. The V gene's germline CDR1 is MNHNS and CDR2 SASEGT. The CDR3 has 14 residues.

This clonotype was observed a handful of times. This rearrangement joins TRBV4-2 to TRBJ2-4, with D uncertain. CDR1 and CDR2 from the germline V gene are LGHNA and YNFKEQ. The CDR3 sequence is 11 residues long. V lost 3 bases to trimming and J lost 12 bases, with 9 bases between them. This chain's CDR3 is CASSHGRNQYF. The DNA for the CDR3 is TGTGCCAGCAGCCACGGACGGAATCAGTACTTC.

This clonotype was found once. The chain uses TRBV6-1 and TRBJ2-1; 10 nucleotides match TRBD2. V shed 3 bases, J shed 1 base, and the junction held 6 bases outside the gene matches. CDR1 MNHNS and CDR2 SASEGT come from the germline V gene. The CDR3 is 17 residues long. CDR3 sequence reads: CASSDGLAGGSYNEQFF. In DNA form, the CDR3 reads TGTGCCAGCAGTGATGGGTTAGCGGGAGGTTCCTACAATGAGCAGTTCTTC.

The chain couples TRBV29-1 to TRBJ2-5, with a tentative D call TRBD1 (5 bases). V lost 2 bases, J lost 4 bases, and 11 bases lay in between. The CDR3 spans 13 residues. The germline CDR1 and CDR2 sequences are SQVTM and ANQGSEA. CDR3 sequence reads: CSVEPDSRETQYF. CDR3 sequence (DNA): TGCAGCGTTGAACCTGACAGCAGAGAGACCCAGTACTTC.

The chain carries TRBV12-3 or TRBV12-4 and TRBJ2-3, with TRBD1 matching over 8 bases. V lost 4 bases to trimming and J lost 4 bases; unmatched junction nucleotides: 7. CDR3 length equals 15 residues. Here the CDR3 DNA reads TGTGCCAGCAGTTCCAGGACAGGGTTATCAGATACGCAGTATTTT. Translated: CASSSRTGLSDTQYF.

The rearrangement uses TRBV2 and TRBJ2-2, with D perhaps being TRBD1 or TRBD2 (5 bases each). The CDR3 sequence is 14 residues long. Germline V CDR1 and CDR2: SNHLY, FYNNEI. Trimming took 6 bases from V and 6 from J, leaving 14 bases between them. The CDR3 DNA reads as TGTGCCAGCAGCACTCGGGGCATTTCCGGGGAGCTGTTTTTT. Translated, it gives CASSTRGISGELFF.

The sample holds a few counts of this clonotype. This chain links TRBV29-1 with TRBJ2-3; D gene unclear. V lost 4 bases and J lost 1, with 12 bases in between. Germline CDR1 is SQVTM and CDR2 is ANQGSEA. CDR3 length: 14 amino acids. The CDR3 region is CSVVLPPRTDTQYF. The CDR3 bases are TGCAGCGTTGTTCTCCCTCCCCGCACAGATACGCAGTATTTT.

As concerns this clonotype: Sequence at one end of the junction differs from germline and may be a read error. The chain uses TRBV11-2 and TRBJ1-6, with D uncertain. The CDR3 length is 15 residues. The V gene's germline CDR1 is SGHAT and CDR2 FQNNGV. CDR3 protein: CASSLVASYNSPPHF. The CDR3 DNA is TGTGCCAGCAGTTTAGTTGCCTCCTATAATTCACCCCCCCACTTT.

The CDR3 bases are TGTGCCAGCAGCCTCGGGACGGCCGGCGCTTTCTTT. Amino acids: CASSLGTAGAFF. The V and J genes are TRBV5-5 and TRBJ1-1; D is possibly TRBD1 (5 bases). Germline assignment: CDR1 SGHKS and CDR2 YYEKEE (reference sequence). Trimming pared 4 bases from V and 11 bases from J, leaving 15 bases between. This CDR3 is 12 amino acids long.

The chain is built from TRBV14 and TRBJ2-1; 10 positions match TRBD1. Germline loops: CDR1 SGHDN, CDR2 FVKESK. The V gene end was trimmed by 0 bases and the J gene end by 9 bases; junction bases not matched to a gene: 5. There are 15 residues in the CDR3. The CDR3 DNA reads TGTGCCAGCAGCCAAGAGGCGACAGGGGGCAGTGAGCAGTTCTTC. It encodes CASSQEATGGSEQFF.

As regards this clonotype: An end of the junction differs from the germline gene, which may be a read error. The genes are TRBV6-1 and TRBJ2-5; a weak D match, TRBD1 (6 bases). Germline CDR1 is MNHNS and CDR2 is SASEGT. The CDR3 covers 15 residues. The DNA for the CDR3 is TGTGCCAGCAGTGAGCCTGCAGGGGCTCAGGAGACCCAGAACTTC. It yields the protein CASSEPAGAQETQNF.

This chain links TRBV7-2 with TRBJ1-1; D uncertain. Trimming left V 2 bases short and J 6 bases short, with 16 bases between. There are 15 residues in the CDR3. Germline assignment: CDR1 SGHTA and CDR2 FQGNSA. For the CDR3, the DNA is TGTGCCAGCAGCTTAAATAGACTGAAGGACGCTGAAGCTTTCTTT. Amino acids: CASSLNRLKDAEAFF.

This clonotype turned up a few times. The chain carries TRBV20-1 and TRBJ2-1; D possibly matches TRBD1 or TRBD2 (5 bases each). Germline loops: CDR1 DFQATT, CDR2 SNEGSKA (reference sequence). V was pared by 5 bases and J by 9 bases, with 17 bases between. This CDR3 spans 13 amino acids. The CDR3 coding sequence is TGCAGTGCTGCTCCGGGACGATCGAGTGAGCAGTTCTTC. Translating gives CSAAPGRSSEQFF.

The chain combines TRBV7-2 with TRBJ2-1; 8 bases map to TRBD2. The V segment lost 5 bases and the J segment 9 bases; nucleotides outside the gene matches: 12. Germline V gives CDR1 SGHTA, CDR2 FQGNSA. The CDR3 consists of 15 residues. CDR3 bases: TGTGCCAGCAGCCACCCGGGACTAGTGGCGCGTGAGCAGTTCTTC. Its protein is CASSHPGLVAREQFF.

The chain recombines TRBV20-1 with TRBJ2-6, with 11 bases fitting TRBD1. This CDR3 is 17 amino acids long. Germline loops: CDR1 DFQATT, CDR2 SNEGSKA (reference sequence). The V gene end was trimmed by 4 bases and the J gene end by 4 bases; junction bases not matched to a gene: 9. CDR3 amino acids: CSAKHRDRGSGANVLTF. Written as DNA, the CDR3 is TGCAGTGCTAAGCACCGGGACAGGGGGAGCGGGGCCAACGTCCTGACTTTC.

This clonotype was seen only a few times. V usage is TRBV12-5 and J usage is TRBJ2-1, with no clear D. CDR3 size: 11 residues. Trimming took off 1 base at V and 9 bases at J, with 4 bases between the two ends. The germline V gene has CDR1 LGHNT and CDR2 FRNRAP. As DNA, the CDR3 is TGTGCTAGTGGTTTGGGGTGTGAGCAGTTCTTC. Residues: CASGLGCEQFF.

The rearrangement joins TRBV4-1 to TRBJ2-1, with a possible D match to TRBD2 (6 bases). The V and J ends lost 0 bases and 5 bases respectively, with 14 bases between them. The germline V gene has CDR1 MGHRA and CDR2 YSYEKL. The CDR3 is 16 residues long. In nucleotides, the CDR3 is TGCGCCAGCAGCCAAGATGTAGGTGGAGGGCACAATGAGCAGTTCTTC. Protein product: CASSQDVGGGHNEQFF.

The chain links TRBV2 to TRBJ1-5; possibly TRBD1 for D (5 bases). Germline CDR1 SNHLY, CDR2 FYNNEI. V was clipped by 6 bases and J by 1 base, with 13 bases between them. This CDR3 comprises 15 residues. The CDR3 DNA is TGTGCCAGCAGCGCCAGGGAATCAAGCAATCAGCCCCAGCATTTT. Protein sequence: CASSARESSNQPQHF.

J is TRBJ2-1 and V is TRBV5-1, with D maybe TRBD1 (6 bases). There are 14 residues in the CDR3. The ends were cut back, 4 bases at V and 9 bases at J, with 17 bases in the middle. CDR1 is SGHRS, CDR2 YFSETQ, per germline. The DNA of the CDR3 is TGCGCCAGCAGCGCGGCTACAGGGATCGGTGAGCAGTTCTTC. It codes for CASSAATGIGEQFF.

V usage is TRBV20-1 and J usage is TRBJ1-5; TRBD1 aligns across 8 bases. Germline assignment: CDR1 DFQATT and CDR2 SNEGSKA (reference sequence). The CDR3 covers 15 residues. V dropped 2 bases and J dropped 3; count of bases not matched to a gene: 6. The CDR3: CSARRRDRLNQPQHF. The CDR3 bases are TGCAGTGCTAGACGCCGGGACAGGCTCAATCAGCCCCAGCATTTT.

There are a few counts of this clonotype. CDR3 DNA sequence: TGTGCCAGCAGCTTAGGTGGGGGGCAGTACTTC. Amino acids: CASSLGGGQYF. The V and J genes are TRBV7-9 and TRBJ2-7; possibly TRBD1 or TRBD2 for D (5 bases each). This CDR3 comprises 11 residues. The ends were cut back, 1 base at V and 9 bases at J, with 7 bases in the middle. Per germline, CDR1 SEHNR and CDR2 FQNEAQ (reference sequence).

The rearrangement joins TRBV27 to TRBJ2-7; D possibly corresponds to TRBD2 (5 bases). The CDR3 consists of 12 residues. Trimming cost V 8 bases and J 6 bases, with 14 bases left between them. Germline-derived CDR1 and CDR2 are MNHEY and SMNVEV (reference sequence). CDR3 amino acids: CASGPGSREQYF. The DNA for the CDR3 is TGTGCCAGCGGCCCGGGGAGTCGCGAGCAGTACTTC.

This clonotype occurred a few times. J is TRBJ2-5 and V is TRBV20-1; 8 nucleotides line up with TRBD2. V was pared by 3 bases and J by 3 bases, with 0 bases of the junction left unmatched. The CDR3 is made up of 12 amino acids. Germline CDR1 is DFQATT and CDR2 is SNEGSKA (reference sequence). CDR3 DNA: TGCAGTGCTAGCGGGAGGGAAGAGACCCAGTACTTC. It specifies CSASGREETQYF.